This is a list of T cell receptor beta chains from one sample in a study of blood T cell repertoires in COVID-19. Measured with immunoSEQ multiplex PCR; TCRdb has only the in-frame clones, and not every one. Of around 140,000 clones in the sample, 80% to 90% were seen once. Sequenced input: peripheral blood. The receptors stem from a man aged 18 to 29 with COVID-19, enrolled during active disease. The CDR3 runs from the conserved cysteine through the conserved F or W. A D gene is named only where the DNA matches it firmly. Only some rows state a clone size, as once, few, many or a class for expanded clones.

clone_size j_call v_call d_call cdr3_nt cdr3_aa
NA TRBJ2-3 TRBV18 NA TGTGCCAGCTCACCGGGAGTGGGTGGAGATACGCAGTATTTT CASSPGVGGDTQYF
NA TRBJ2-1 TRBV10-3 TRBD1 TGTGCCACCCAGGAGGACAGGGGGCGTATCACCCTCAATGAGCAGTTCTTC CATQEDRGRITLNEQFF
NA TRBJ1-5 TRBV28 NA TGTGCCAGCAGTTTACCCCGACGGGGCAATCAGCCCCAGCATTTT CASSLPRRGNQPQHF
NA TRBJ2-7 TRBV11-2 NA TGTGCCAGCAGCACCCTACTAGACTCCTCCTACGAGCAGTACTTC CASSTLLDSSYEQYF
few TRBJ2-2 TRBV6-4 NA TGTGCCAGCAGTACCGGGGAGGACACCGGGGAGCTGTTTTTT CASSTGEDTGELFF
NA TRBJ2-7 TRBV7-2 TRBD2 TGTGCCAGCAGCTTAGGTTGGCCGCGGGAGGGGTACGAGCAGTACTTC CASSLGWPREGYEQYF
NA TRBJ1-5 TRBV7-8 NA TGTGCCAGCAGCGCGCCGGGACACTCCAATCAGCCCCAGCATTTT CASSAPGHSNQPQHF
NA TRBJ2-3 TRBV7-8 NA TGTGCCAGCAGCCGCACAGGGGGAGGGACAGATACGCAGTATTTT CASSRTGGGTDTQYF
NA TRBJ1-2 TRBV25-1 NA TGTGCCAGCAGTATCCAGGGGCCTTCGGGGGGCTACACCTTC CASSIQGPSGGYTF
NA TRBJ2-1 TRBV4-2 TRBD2 TGTGCCAGCAGCCAAGAAGAAGCGGGGGTCAATGAGCAGTTCTTC CASSQEEAGVNEQFF
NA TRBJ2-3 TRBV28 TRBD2 TGTGCCAGCAGTTTAAGCGGGAGGCCGGATACGCAGTATTTT CASSLSGRPDTQYF
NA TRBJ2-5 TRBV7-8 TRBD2 TGTGCCAGCAGCTTAGAACTAGCGGGAGAGACCCAGTACTTC CASSLELAGETQYF